This T cell receptor beta chain was captured by sequencing in a study of T cell responses to AZD1222 COVID-19 vaccine. There are 14 residues in the CDR3. Germline loops: CDR1 KGHSH, CDR2 LQKENI. J gave up 1 base and V 5 bases, and 4 bases lay outside the gene matches. Study-level points and caveats: Repertoire sampling occurred only after the peak T cell response. Clonal diversity was possibly underestimated, and the donors were mostly white British, with more females. Two doses of AZD1222 preceded a rise in Spike-specific TCR breadth and depth. Distributed over spike, vaccine-associated CD4 TCRs predominated at 160-218 and 743-854.

Regarding this clone: Its antigen is undetermined.

Sequencing used immunoSEQ multiplex PCR; TCRdb keeps in-frame clones, though not all of them. The profile shows 95,000 to 100,000 clones, about nine tenths of them singletons. The chain links TRBV18 to TRBJ1-2; 7 bases map to TRBD1. This clonotype was sampled from an adult in good health. Sample: peripheral blood, taken on day 0 of AZD1222 vaccination. DNA for the CDR3: TGTGCCAGCTCAAGGGACAGCCGTAACTATGGCTACACCTTC. This encodes CASSRDSRNYGYTF. Full variable domain (missing parts from reference TRBV18 and TRBJ1-2): NAGVMQNPRHLVRRRGQEARLRCSPMKGHSHVYWYRQLPEEGLKFMVYLQKENIIDESGMPKERFSAEFPKEGPSILRIQQVVRGDSAAYFCASSRDSRNYGYTFGSGTRLTVV.